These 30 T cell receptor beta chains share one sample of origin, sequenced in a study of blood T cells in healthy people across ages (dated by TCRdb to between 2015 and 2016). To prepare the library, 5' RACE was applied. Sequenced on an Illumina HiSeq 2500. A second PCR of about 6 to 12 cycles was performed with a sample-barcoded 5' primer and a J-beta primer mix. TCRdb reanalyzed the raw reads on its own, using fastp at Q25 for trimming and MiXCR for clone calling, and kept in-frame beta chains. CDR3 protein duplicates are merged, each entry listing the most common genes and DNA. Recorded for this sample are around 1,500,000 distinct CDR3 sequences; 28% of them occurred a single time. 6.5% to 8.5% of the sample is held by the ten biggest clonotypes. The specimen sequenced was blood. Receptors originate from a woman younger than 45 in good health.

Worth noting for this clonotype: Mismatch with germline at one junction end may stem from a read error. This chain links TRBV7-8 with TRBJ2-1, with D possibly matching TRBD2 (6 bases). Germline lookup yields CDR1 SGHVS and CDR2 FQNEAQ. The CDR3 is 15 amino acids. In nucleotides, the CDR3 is TGTGCCAGCAGCTTAGGGGGGACTCCCTTCAATGAGCAGCTCTTC. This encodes CASSLGGTPFNEQLF.

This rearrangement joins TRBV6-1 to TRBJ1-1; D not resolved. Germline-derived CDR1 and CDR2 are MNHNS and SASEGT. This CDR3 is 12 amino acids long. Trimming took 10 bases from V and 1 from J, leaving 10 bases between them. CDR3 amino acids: CATHWRNTEAFF. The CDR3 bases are TGTGCCACCCATTGGAGGAACACTGAAGCTTTCTTT.

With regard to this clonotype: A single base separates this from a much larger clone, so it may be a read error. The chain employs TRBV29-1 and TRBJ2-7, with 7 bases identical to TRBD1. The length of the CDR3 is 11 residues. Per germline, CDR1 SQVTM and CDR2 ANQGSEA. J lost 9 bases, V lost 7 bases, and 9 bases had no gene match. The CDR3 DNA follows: TGCAGCGGCCTGACAGGGCAAGGGCAGTACTTC. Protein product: CSGLTGQGQYF.

In DNA form, the CDR3 reads TGTGCCAGCAGCCAGGTGGGGAGAGACCAGCCCCAGCATTTT. It specifies CASSQVGRDQPQHF. J is TRBJ1-5 and V is TRBV12-3 or TRBV12-4; no definite D call. This CDR3 spans 14 amino acids. V was trimmed by 6 bases and J by 7 bases, leaving 16 bases between them.

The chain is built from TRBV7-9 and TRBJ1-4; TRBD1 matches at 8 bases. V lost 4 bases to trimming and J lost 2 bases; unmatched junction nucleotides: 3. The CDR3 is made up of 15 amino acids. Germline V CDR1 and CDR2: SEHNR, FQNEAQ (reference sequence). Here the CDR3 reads CASSYRTGTNEKLFF. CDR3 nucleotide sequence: TGTGCCAGCAGCTACCGGACAGGGACTAATGAAAAACTGTTTTTT.

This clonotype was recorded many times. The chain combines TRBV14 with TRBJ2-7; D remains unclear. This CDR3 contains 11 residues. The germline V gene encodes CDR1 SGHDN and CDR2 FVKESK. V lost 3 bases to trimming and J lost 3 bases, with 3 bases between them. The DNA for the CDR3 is TGTGCCAGCAGCCAGTACTACGAGCAGTACTTC. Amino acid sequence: CASSQYYEQYF.

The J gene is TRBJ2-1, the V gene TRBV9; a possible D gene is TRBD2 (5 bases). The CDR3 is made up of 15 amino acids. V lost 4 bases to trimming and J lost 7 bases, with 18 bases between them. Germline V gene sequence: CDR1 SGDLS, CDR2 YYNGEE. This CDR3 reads CASSPPAGMQNEQFF. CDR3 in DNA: TGTGCCAGCAGCCCCCCGGCCGGGATGCAAAATGAGCAGTTCTTC.

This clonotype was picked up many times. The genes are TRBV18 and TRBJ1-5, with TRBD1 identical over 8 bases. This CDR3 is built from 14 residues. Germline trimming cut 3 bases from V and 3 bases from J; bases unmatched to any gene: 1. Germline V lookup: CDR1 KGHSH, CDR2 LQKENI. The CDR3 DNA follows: TGTGCCAGCTCACCGACAGGGGCCAATCAGCCCCAGCATTTT. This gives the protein CASSPTGANQPQHF.

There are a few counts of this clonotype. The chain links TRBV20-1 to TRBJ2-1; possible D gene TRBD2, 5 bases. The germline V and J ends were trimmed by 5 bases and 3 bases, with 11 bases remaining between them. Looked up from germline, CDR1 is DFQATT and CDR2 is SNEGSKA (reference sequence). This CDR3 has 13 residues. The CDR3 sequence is CSADGESYNEQFF. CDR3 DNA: TGCAGTGCTGACGGGGAAAGCTACAATGAGCAGTTCTTC.

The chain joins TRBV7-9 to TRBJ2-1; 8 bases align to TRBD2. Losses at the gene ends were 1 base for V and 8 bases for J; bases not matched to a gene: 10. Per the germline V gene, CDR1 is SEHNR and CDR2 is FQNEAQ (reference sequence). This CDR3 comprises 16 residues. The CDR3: CASSLEIGRAGDEQFF. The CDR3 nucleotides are TGTGCCAGCAGCTTAGAGATCGGGAGGGCCGGGGATGAGCAGTTCTTC.

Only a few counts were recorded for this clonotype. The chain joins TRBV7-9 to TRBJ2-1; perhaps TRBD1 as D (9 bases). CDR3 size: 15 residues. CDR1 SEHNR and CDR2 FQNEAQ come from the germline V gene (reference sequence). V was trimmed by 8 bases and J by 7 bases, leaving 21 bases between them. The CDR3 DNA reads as TGTGCCAGCGGCGGGGGGACAGGGAGAGGGAATGAGCAGTTCTTC. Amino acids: CASGGGTGRGNEQFF.

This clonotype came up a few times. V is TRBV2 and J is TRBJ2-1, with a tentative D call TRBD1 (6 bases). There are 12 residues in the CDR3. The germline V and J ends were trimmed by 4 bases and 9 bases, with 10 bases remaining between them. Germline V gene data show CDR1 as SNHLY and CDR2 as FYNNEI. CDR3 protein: CASSVLGGEQFF. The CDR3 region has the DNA TGTGCCAGCAGTGTGTTAGGGGGTGAGCAGTTCTTC. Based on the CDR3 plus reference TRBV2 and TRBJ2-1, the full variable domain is EPEVTQTPSHQVTQMGQEVILRCVPISNHLYFYWYRQILGQKVEFLVSFYNNEISEKSEIFDDQFSVERPDGSNFTLKIRSTKLEDSAMYFCASSVLGGEQFFGPGTRLTVL.

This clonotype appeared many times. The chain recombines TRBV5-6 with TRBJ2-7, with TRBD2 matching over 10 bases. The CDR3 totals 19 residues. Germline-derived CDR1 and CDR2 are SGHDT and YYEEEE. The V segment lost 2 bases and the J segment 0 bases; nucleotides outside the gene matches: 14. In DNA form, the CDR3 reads TGTGCCAGCAGCTTCGGTGCGTTTAGAGCGGGGGGGAGCTCCTACGAGCAGTACTTC. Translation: CASSFGAFRAGGSSYEQYF.

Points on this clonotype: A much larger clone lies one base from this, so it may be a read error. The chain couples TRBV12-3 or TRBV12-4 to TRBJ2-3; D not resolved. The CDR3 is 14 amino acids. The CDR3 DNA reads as TGTGCCAGCAGTTTTCGTCTAAACACAGATGCGCAGTATTTT. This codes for CASSFRLNTDAQYF.

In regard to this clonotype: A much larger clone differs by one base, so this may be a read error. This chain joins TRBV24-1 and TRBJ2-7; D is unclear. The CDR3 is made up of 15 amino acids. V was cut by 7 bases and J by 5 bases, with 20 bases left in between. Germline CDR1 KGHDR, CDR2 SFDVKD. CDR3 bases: TGTGCCACCAGCCGACCCCCGAATTTGGACCACGAGCAGTACTTC. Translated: CATSRPPNLDHEQYF.

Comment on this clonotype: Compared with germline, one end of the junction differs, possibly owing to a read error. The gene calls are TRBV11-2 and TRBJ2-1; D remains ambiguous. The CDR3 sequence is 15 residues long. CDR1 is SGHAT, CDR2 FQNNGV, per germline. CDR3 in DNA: TGTGCCAGCGGGCCTTCGTCTCAGTTCTACAATGGGCAGTTCTTC. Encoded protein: CASGPSSQFYNGQFF.

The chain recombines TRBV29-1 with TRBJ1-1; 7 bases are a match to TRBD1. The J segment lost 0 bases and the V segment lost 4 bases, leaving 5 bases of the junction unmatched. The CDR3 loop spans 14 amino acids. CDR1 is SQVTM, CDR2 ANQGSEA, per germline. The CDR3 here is CSVAHRGMNTEAFF. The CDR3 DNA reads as TGCAGCGTTGCTCACAGGGGAATGAACACTGAAGCTTTCTTT. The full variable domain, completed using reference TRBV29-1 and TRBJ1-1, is SAVISQKPSRDICQRGTSLTIQCQVDSQVTMMFWYRQQPGQSLTLIATANQGSEATYESGFVIDKFPISRPNLTFSTLTVSNMSPEDSSIYLCSVAHRGMNTEAFFGQGTRLTVV.

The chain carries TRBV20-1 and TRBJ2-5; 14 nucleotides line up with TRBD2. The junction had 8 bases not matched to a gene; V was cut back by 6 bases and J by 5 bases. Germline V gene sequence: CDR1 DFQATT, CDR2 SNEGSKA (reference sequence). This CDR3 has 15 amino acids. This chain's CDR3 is CSAGTSGRQQETQYF. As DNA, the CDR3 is TGCAGTGCCGGGACTAGCGGGAGACAACAGGAGACCCAGTACTTC.

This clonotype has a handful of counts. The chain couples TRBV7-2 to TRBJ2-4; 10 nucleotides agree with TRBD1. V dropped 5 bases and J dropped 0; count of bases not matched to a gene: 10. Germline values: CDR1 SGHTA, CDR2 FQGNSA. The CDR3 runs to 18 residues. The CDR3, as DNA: TGTGCCAGCAGCCCTCCGGGACAGGGGATTGGAGCCAAAAACATTCAGTACTTC. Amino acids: CASSPPGQGIGAKNIQYF.

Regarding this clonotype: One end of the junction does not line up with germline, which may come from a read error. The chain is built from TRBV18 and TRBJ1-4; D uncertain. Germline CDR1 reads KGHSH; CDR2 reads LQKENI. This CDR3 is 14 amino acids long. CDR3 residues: CAGSRSTTNEKLFF. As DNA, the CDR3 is TGTGCCGGCTCACGGAGCACAACTAATGAAAAACTGTTTTTT. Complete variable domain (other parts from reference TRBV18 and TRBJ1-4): NAGVMQNPRHLVRRRGQEARLRCSPMKGHSHVYWYRQLPEEGLKFMVYLQKENIIDESGMPKERFSAEFPKEGPSILRIQQVVRGDSAAYFCAGSRSTTNEKLFFGSGTQLSVL.

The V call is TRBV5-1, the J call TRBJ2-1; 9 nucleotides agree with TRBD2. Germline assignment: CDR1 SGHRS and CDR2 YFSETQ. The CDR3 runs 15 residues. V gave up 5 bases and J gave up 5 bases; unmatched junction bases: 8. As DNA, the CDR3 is TGCGCCAGCAGATCGGTAGCGGGGGACCACAATGAGCAGTTCTTC. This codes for CASRSVAGDHNEQFF.

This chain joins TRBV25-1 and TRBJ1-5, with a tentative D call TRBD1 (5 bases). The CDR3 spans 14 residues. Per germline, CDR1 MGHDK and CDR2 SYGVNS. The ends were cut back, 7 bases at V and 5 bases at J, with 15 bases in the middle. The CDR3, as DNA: TGTGCCAGCACCTCCGAGAGGGGCGATCAGCCCCAGCATTTT. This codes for CASTSERGDQPQHF.

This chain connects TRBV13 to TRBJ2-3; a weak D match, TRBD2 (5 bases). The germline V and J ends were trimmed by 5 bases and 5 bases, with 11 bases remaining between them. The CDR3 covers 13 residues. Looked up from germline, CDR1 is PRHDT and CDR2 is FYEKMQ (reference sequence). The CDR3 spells CASSPSGKDTQYF. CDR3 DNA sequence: TGTGCCAGCAGCCCCAGCGGAAAAGATACGCAGTATTTT.

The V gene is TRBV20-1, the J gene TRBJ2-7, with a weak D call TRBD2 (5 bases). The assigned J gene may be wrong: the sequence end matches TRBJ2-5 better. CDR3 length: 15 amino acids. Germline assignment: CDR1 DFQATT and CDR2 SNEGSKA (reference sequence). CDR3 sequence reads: CSAREVRLPGETQYF. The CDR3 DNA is TGCAGTGCTAGAGAAGTGAGACTCCCGGGGGAGACCCAGTACTTC.

CDR3 bases: TGTGCCAGCTACGACTCTCCAGGTTCCTTCAGGGAGACCCAGTACTTC. It specifies CASYDSPGSFRETQYF. The rearrangement joins TRBV2 to TRBJ2-7; unclear D gene. Gene TRBJ2-5 matches the end of the DNA better, so the J call may be wrong. The CDR3 spans 16 residues. The germline gives CDR1 SNHLY, CDR2 FYNNEI.

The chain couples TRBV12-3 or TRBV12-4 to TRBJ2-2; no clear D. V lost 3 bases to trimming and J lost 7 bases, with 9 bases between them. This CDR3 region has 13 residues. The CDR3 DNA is TGTGCCAGCAGTTTGGTCCTGGGCGGGGAGCTGTTTTTT. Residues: CASSLVLGGELFF.

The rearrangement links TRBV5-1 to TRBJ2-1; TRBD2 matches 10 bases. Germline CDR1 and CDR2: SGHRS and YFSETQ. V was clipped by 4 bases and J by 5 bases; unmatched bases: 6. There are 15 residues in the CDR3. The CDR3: CASSAERGGDNEQFF. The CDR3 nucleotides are TGCGCCAGCAGCGCCGAGCGGGGGGGAGACAATGAGCAGTTCTTC.

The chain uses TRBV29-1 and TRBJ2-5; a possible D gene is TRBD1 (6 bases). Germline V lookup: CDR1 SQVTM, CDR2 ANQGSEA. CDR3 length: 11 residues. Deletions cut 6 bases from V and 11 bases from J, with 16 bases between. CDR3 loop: CSVRTVSEQYF. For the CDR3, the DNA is TGCAGCGTCCGGACAGTTTCTGAGCAGTACTTC. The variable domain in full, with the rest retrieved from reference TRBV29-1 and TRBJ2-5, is SAVISQKPSRDICQRGTSLTIQCQVDSQVTMMFWYRQQPGQSLTLIATANQGSEATYESGFVIDKFPISRPNLTFSTLTVSNMSPEDSSIYLCSVRTVSEQYFGPGTRLLVL.

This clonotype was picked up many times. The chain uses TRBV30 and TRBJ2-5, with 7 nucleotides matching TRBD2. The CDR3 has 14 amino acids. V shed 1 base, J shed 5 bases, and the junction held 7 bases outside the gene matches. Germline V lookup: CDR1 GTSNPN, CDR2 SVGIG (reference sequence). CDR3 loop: CAWSGGTMGETQYF. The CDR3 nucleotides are TGTGCCTGGAGTGGGGGGACTATGGGGGAGACCCAGTACTTC.

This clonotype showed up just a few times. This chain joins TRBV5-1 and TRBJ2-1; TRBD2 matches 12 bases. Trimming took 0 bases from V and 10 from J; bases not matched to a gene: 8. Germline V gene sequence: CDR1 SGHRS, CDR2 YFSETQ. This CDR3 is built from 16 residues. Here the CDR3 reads CASSLEGLAGREEQFF. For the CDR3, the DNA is TGCGCCAGCAGCTTGGAAGGACTAGCGGGGAGGGAGGAGCAGTTCTTC.